A single sample gave rise to the 17 T cell receptor beta chains below, sequenced in a study of post-analysis software for immune sequencing data. Study findings and constraints: Among roughly five TRBV segments more frequent in patients than controls were TRBV5-6, TRBV5-1 and TRBV20-1.

Carried by the TCR beta cDNA libraries were unique molecular identifiers. MiXCR, run by TCRdb on the PCR reads, gives a single entry per CDR3 protein. The table lists some 450,000 distinct CDR3 sequences, roughly 45% of them singletons. No cognate antigen is known for these TCRs. Sequenced material: blood. The receptors come from a girl between 5 and 17 years old with multiple sclerosis.

The table lists this clonotype with a few counts. The CDR3 nucleotides read TGTGCCAGCAGCTTTGGCGGGAGTGGTGAGCAGTTCTTC. It specifies CASSFGGSGEQFF. The chain employs TRBV7-9 and TRBJ2-1, with 7 bases matching TRBD2. Per the germline V gene, CDR1 is SEHNR and CDR2 is FQNEAQ (reference sequence). Trimming removed 3 bases from V and 9 bases from J; junction bases left unmatched: 5. The CDR3 sequence is 13 residues long.

The chain has TRBV12-3 or TRBV12-4 and TRBJ2-1; tentative D call: TRBD1 (6 bases). The CDR3 has 14 amino acids. Trimming pared 0 bases from V and 3 bases from J, leaving 6 bases between. CDR3 sequence: CASSLAGHYNEQFF. CDR3 DNA: TGTGCCAGCAGTTTAGCGGGACACTACAATGAGCAGTTCTTC.

This clonotype showed up just a few times. The rearrangement uses TRBV28 and TRBJ2-1; D is undetermined. Trimming took off 2 bases at V and 10 bases at J, with 9 bases between the two ends. The germline gives CDR1 MDHEN, CDR2 SYDVKM. This CDR3 region has 12 residues. In DNA, the CDR3 is TGTGCCAGCAGTTTACCCCCCATCGAGCAGTTCTTC. Translation gives CASSLPPIEQFF.

This clonotype was found a few times. CDR3 region: CASSSDREIAEAFF. The CDR3 DNA follows: TGCGCCAGCAGCTCCGACAGGGAGATCGCTGAAGCTTTCTTT. This sequence joins TRBV4-3 and TRBJ1-1, with 7 nucleotides matching TRBD1. The junction had 9 bases not matched to a gene; V was cut back by 5 bases and J by 6 bases. Germline V gene sequence: CDR1 LGHNA, CDR2 YSLEER. CDR3 length: 14 residues.

This clonotype was recorded at least ten times. This chain joins TRBV7-2 and TRBJ2-5, with TRBD1 matching over 8 bases. V lost 1 base, J lost 2 bases, and 0 bases stayed unmatched. The CDR3 contains 14 residues. From germline, CDR1 is SGHTA and CDR2 FQGNSA. For the CDR3, the DNA is TGTGCCAGCAGCTTAGACAGGGGGCAAGAGACCCAGTACTTC. It codes for CASSLDRGQETQYF.

V is TRBV14 and J is TRBJ1-1; 9 bases map to TRBD1. Unmatched junction bases numbered 6, after V lost 2 bases and J lost 5 bases. The CDR3 consists of 15 residues. Germline CDR1 reads SGHDN; CDR2 reads FVKESK. The CDR3 protein is CASSQWGQGETEAFF. The CDR3 DNA is TGTGCCAGCAGCCAATGGGGACAGGGTGAGACTGAAGCTTTCTTT.

V gene TRBV7-2 combines with J gene TRBJ2-7; D is ambiguous. Trimming cost V 1 base and J 3 bases, with 16 bases left between them. CDR1 is SGHTA, CDR2 FQGNSA, per germline. The CDR3 extends over 16 amino acids. In DNA form, the CDR3 reads TGTGCCAGCAGCTTAGGGCTCTCAGGAGTTGGCTACGAGCAGTACTTC. Translated, it gives CASSLGLSGVGYEQYF.

This chain uses TRBV7-3 with TRBJ1-1; D possibly corresponds to TRBD1 (5 bases). The CDR3 has 14 residues. With 3 bases removed from V and 1 base from J, the gap between germline ends came to 9 bases. The germline gives CDR1 SGHTA, CDR2 FQGTGA. CDR3 DNA: TGTGCCAGCAGCTTGGGACTGGCGAACACTGAAGCTTTCTTT. Its translation: CASSLGLANTEAFF.

This clonotype was picked up a small number of times. The J gene is TRBJ2-3, the V gene TRBV6-6; TRBD1 agrees at 7 bases. Losses at the gene ends were 5 bases for V and 0 bases for J; bases not matched to a gene: 5. Germline CDR1 is MNHNY and CDR2 is SVGAGI (reference sequence). There are 15 residues in the CDR3. The CDR3 coding sequence is TGTGCCAGCAGTCACGACAGGGCGAGCACAGATACGCAGTATTTT. It specifies CASSHDRASTDTQYF.

This clonotype was observed a handful of times. DNA for the CDR3: TGCAGTGCTAGATGGGCCAGAACCACCCTTTCCTACAATGAGCAGTTCTTC. Its translation is CSARWARTTLSYNEQFF. The chain couples TRBV20-1 to TRBJ2-1; D uncertain. Deletions cut 2 bases from V and 1 base from J, with 18 bases between. The germline gives CDR1 DFQATT, CDR2 SNEGSKA (reference sequence). CDR3 length equals 17 residues.

This chain links TRBV5-1 with TRBJ2-5; D unclear. Trimming removed 7 bases from V and 2 bases from J, with 9 bases in between. In germline, CDR1 is SGHRS, CDR2 YFSETQ. The CDR3 has 12 amino acids. The CDR3 sequence is CASYHSQETQYF. CDR3 in DNA: TGCGCCAGCTACCATTCTCAAGAGACCCAGTACTTC.

Concerning this clonotype itself: At one end, the junction sequence differs from germline, possibly due to a read error. This sequence joins TRBV6-2 or TRBV6-3 and TRBJ1-1, with D possibly TRBD1 on 6 matching bases. Germline values: CDR1 MNHEY, CDR2 SVGEGT. The length of the CDR3 is 15 residues. DNA for the CDR3: TGTGCCAGCAGTCCCCTAGGGACACCGAACAGTGAAGCTTTCTTT. Amino acids: CASSPLGTPNSEAFF.

This clonotype has ten or more counts. The V gene is TRBV5-5, the J gene TRBJ1-2; D remains ambiguous. The CDR3 sequence is 13 residues long. V was shortened by 2 bases and J by 5 bases, with 10 bases between the two germline ends. Germline values: CDR1 SGHKS, CDR2 YYEKEE (reference sequence). CDR3 region: CASSFDETYGYTF. CDR3 in DNA: TGTGCCAGCAGCTTCGACGAGACGTATGGCTACACCTTC.

V is TRBV11-2 and J is TRBJ2-7; the D is unclear. Germline lookup yields CDR1 SGHAT and CDR2 FQNNGV. This CDR3 spans 15 amino acids. Trimming took off 1 base at V and 2 bases at J, with 12 bases between the two ends. CDR3 sequence: CASSLVDTATYEQYF. The CDR3 region has the DNA TGTGCCAGCAGCTTAGTTGACACGGCGACCTACGAGCAGTACTTC.

A word on this clonotype: One junction end disagrees with the germline gene, perhaps due to a read error. The chain carries TRBV5-1 and TRBJ2-3, with D maybe TRBD1 (6 bases). Germline V gives CDR1 SGHRS, CDR2 YFSETQ. This CDR3 spans 16 amino acids. The CDR3 sequence is CASSLSAGGDTDAQYF. The CDR3 DNA sequence: TGCGCCAGCAGCTTGTCGGCGGGTGGGGACACAGATGCGCAGTATTTT.

The chain joins TRBV5-5 to TRBJ2-1, with TRBD2 matching 11 bases. The J call is in doubt because the DNA end fits TRBJ2-7 better. Germline loops: CDR1 SGHKS, CDR2 YYEKEE (reference sequence). This CDR3 region has 15 residues. This chain's CDR3 is CASSLVASGGNEQYF. DNA of the CDR3: TGTGCCAGCAGCTTGGTAGCTAGCGGGGGGAATGAGCAGTACTTC.

V is TRBV7-2 and J is TRBJ1-2; TRBD1 might be the D (6 bases). CDR3 length: 14 amino acids. Germline V gene sequence: CDR1 SGHTA, CDR2 FQGNSA. The V end was cut by 1 base, the J end by 7 bases, with 13 bases between. The CDR3 bases are TGTGCCAGCAGCTTAGTAGAGGGGGACCTTGGCTACACCTTC. Its translation: CASSLVEGDLGYTF.